The 7 T cell receptor beta chains below come from one sample, sequenced in a study of control samples from healthy donors and cancer patients. This table comes from immunoSEQ multiplex PCR, and its TCRdb copy is limited to in-frame clones, with some not included. The profile covers roughly 200,000 clones, with 90% to 95% appearing a single time and about 1.4% taken by the ten largest. Sequenced: blood. These receptor sequences come from a man aged 50 to 60 in good health.

The V gene is TRBV29-1, the J gene TRBJ1-2, with TRBD1 matching 9 bases. The germline gives CDR1 SQVTM, CDR2 ANQGSEA. The CDR3 is 16 amino acids. V lost 1 base and J lost 3; bases outside the gene matches: 9. This CDR3 is CSVEAWSDRGDYGYTF. As DNA, the CDR3 is TGCAGCGTTGAAGCCTGGTCGGACAGGGGAGACTATGGCTACACCTTC. Based on the CDR3 plus reference TRBV29-1 and TRBJ1-2, the full variable domain is SAVISQKPSRDICQRGTSLTIQCQVDSQVTMMFWYRQQPGQSLTLIATANQGSEATYESGFVIDKFPISRPNLTFSTLTVSNMSPEDSSIYLCSVEAWSDRGDYGYTFGSGTRLTVV.

The genes are TRBV18 and TRBJ2-7; 14 bases agree with TRBD2. Germline V gene sequence: CDR1 KGHSH, CDR2 LQKENI. The CDR3 has 17 amino acids. V shed 4 bases and J 2 bases; nucleotides not matched to a gene: 7. Written as DNA, the CDR3 is TGTGCCAGCTCACGTTCGACTAGCGGGGGGGCACCCTACGAGCAGTACGTC. Its translation is CASSRSTSGGAPYEQYV.

This clone was recorded only once. The chain combines TRBV2 with TRBJ1-5; no reliable D call. The germline V gene encodes CDR1 SNHLY and CDR2 FYNNEI. The V end lost 5 bases, the J end lost 11 bases, and 13 bases lay between the germline ends. The CDR3 has 12 amino acids. CDR3 DNA: TGTGCCAGCAGTAGGTCCCTTAGTTCCCAGCATTTT. Translation: CASSRSLSSQHF.

The chain uses TRBV6-5 and TRBJ2-3; 10 nucleotides line up with TRBD1. Per germline, CDR1 MNHEY and CDR2 SVGAGI. The CDR3 has 15 amino acids. The ends lost 6 bases at V and 5 bases at J; junction bases unmatched: 8. As DNA, the CDR3 is TGTGCCAGCAGCGGGGGGGGGACAGGGGAAGATACGCAGTATTTT. This gives the protein CASSGGGTGEDTQYF.

The V gene is TRBV27, the J gene TRBJ2-5, with a possible D match to TRBD2 (6 bases). Germline V CDR1 and CDR2: MNHEY, SMNVEV (reference sequence). CDR3 size: 15 residues. Trimming stripped 4 bases from V and 4 bases from J, with 16 bases between. The CDR3 region is CASSSGLGGRETQYF. The CDR3 DNA follows: TGTGCCAGCAGTTCGGGACTCGGAGGGAGAGAGACCCAGTACTTC.

With regard to this clone: Other DNA sequences within the sample encode an identical CDR3. This chain joins TRBV7-2 and TRBJ2-7; 8 bases agree with TRBD1. Germline CDR1 and CDR2: SGHTA and FQGNSA. This CDR3 has 13 residues. The V and J ends lost 1 base and 4 bases, in that order; junction bases with no gene match: 0. The CDR3: CASSLGTGYEQYF. The DNA for the CDR3 is TGTGCCAGCAGCTTAGGGACAGGGTACGAGCAGTACTTC.

The V call is TRBV29-1, the J call TRBJ2-1; D is unclear. The CDR3 extends over 13 amino acids. Germline V gene sequence: CDR1 SQVTM, CDR2 ANQGSEA. V shed 3 bases and J shed 2 bases, with 8 bases lying between them. DNA for the CDR3: TGCAGCGTTGAGCCGTCCGCCTACAATGAGCAGTTCTTC. Its protein is CSVEPSAYNEQFF.